This is a list of T cell receptor beta chains from one sample in a study of T cells in narcolepsy. Some clones are missing from TCRdb's copy, which holds only in-frame ones; the method was immunoSEQ multiplex PCR. The sample includes just over 20,000 clones, about 91% of them seen just once. The sample comprised CD45RA- memory CD4+ T cells from PBMCs. The origin of the receptors is a human donor with narcolepsy. Both conserved end residues are part of each CDR3. D genes are given only for firm matches. Expanded clones are given a class, and other clones once, few, many or no size at all.

clone_size | j_call | d_call | v_call | cdr3_aa | cdr3_nt
NA | TRBJ1-1 | NA | TRBV7-9 | CASSLAPAAVEAFF | TGTGCCAGCAGCTTAGCGCCGGCCGCGGTTGAAGCTTTCTTT
NA | TRBJ1-1 | NA | TRBV2 | CASIPRLLNTEAFF | TGTGCCAGCATCCCCCGGTTGCTGAACACTGAAGCTTTCTTT
NA | TRBJ1-1 | NA | TRBV18 | CASSPFSEFLEAFF | TGTGCCAGCTCACCATTCTCCGAGTTCTTGGAAGCTTTCTTT
NA | TRBJ1-3 | NA | TRBV5-4 | CASQSGGRTGNTIYF | TGTGCCAGCCAGTCGGGGGGGCGAACTGGAAACACCATATATTTT
NA | TRBJ1-5 | NA | TRBV19 | CASSGRDNQPQHF | TGTGCCAGTAGTGGCAGGGACAATCAGCCCCAGCATTTT
NA | TRBJ1-2 | NA | TRBV15 | CATTRQGAGYGYTF | TGTGCCACCACACGCCAGGGAGCCGGGTATGGCTACACCTTC
once | TRBJ1-3 | NA | TRBV6-1 | CASSGGGTGNTIYF | TGTGCCAGCAGTGGAGGGGGAACTGGAAACACCATATATTTT
few | TRBJ1-5 | NA | TRBV5-4 | CASSKLGVDQPQHF | TGTGCCAGCAGTAAATTGGGTGTGGATCAGCCCCAGCATTTT
NA | TRBJ2-6 | TRBD1 | TRBV6-1 | CASSATGKESGANVLTF | TGTGCCAGCAGTGCGACAGGGAAGGAGTCTGGGGCCAACGTCCTGACTTTC
NA | TRBJ2-7 | NA | TRBV4-2 | CASSQDRGNYEQYF | TGTGCCAGCAGCCAAGATAGGGGGAACTACGAGCAGTACTTC
NA | TRBJ1-1 | NA | TRBV27 | CASTPWGGNTEAFF | TGTGCCAGCACGCCCTGGGGGGGCAACACTGAAGCTTTCTTT
NA | TRBJ1-1 | TRBD1 | TRBV27 | CASSLSGQGAFF | TGTGCCAGCAGTTTATCGGGACAGGGGGCTTTCTTC
NA | TRBJ1-1 | NA | TRBV27 | CASSSRRDEAFF | TGTGCCAGCAGTTCCCGTAGGGATGAAGCTTTCTTT
NA | TRBJ2-1 | NA | TRBV5-1 | CASSRGTVTYNEQFF | TGCGCCAGCAGCCGGGGGACAGTAACCTACAATGAGCAGTTCTTC